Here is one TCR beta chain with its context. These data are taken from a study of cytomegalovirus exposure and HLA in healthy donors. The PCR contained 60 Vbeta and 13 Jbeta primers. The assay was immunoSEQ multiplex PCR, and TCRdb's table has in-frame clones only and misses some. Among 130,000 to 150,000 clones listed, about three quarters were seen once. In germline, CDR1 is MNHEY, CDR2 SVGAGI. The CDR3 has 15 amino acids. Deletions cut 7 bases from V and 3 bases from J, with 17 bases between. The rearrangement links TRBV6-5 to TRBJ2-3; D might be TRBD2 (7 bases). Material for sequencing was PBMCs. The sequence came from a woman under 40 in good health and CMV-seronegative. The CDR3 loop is CASTPVGGETDTQYF. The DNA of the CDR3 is TGTGCCAGCACCCCCGTAGGGGGGGAAACAGATACGCAGTATTTT.